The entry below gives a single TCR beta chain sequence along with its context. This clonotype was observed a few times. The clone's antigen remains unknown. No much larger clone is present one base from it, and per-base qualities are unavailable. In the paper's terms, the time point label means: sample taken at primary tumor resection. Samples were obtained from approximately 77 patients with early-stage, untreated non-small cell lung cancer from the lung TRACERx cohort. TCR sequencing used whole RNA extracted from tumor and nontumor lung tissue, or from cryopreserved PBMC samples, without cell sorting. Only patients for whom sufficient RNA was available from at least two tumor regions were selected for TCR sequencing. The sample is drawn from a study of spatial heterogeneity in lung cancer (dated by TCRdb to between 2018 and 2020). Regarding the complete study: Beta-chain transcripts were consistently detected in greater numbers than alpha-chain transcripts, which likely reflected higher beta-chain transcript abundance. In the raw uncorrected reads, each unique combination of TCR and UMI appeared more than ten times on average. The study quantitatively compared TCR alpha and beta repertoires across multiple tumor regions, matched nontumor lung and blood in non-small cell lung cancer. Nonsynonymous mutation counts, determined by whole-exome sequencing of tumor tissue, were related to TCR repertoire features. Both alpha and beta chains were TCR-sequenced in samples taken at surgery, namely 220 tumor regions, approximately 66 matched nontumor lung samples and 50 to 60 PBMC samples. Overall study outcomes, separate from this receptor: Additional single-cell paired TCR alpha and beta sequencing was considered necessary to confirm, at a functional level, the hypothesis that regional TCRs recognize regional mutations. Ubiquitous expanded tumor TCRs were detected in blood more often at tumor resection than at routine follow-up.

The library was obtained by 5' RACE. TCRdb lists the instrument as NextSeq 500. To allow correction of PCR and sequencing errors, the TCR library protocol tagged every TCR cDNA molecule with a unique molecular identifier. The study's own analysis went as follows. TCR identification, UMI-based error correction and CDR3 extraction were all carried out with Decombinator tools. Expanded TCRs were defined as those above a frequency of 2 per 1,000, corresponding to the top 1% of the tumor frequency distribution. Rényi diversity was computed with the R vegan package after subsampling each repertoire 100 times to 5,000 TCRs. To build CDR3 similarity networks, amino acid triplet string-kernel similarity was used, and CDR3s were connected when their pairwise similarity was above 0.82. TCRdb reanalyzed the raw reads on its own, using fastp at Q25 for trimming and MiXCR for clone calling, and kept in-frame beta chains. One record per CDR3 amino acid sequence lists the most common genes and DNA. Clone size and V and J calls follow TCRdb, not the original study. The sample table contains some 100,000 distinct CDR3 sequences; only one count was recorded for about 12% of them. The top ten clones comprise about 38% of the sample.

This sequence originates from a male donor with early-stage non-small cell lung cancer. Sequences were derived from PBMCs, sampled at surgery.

CDR3 protein: CASSLRIQGYTF. The DNA reads as follows: TGTGCCAGCAGCTTAAGAATACAGGGCTACACCTTC. The receptor chain draws on TRBV7-9 and TRBJ1-2; the D gene is not confidently resolved. The cysteine opens and the phenylalanine closes a CDR3 of 12 amino acids. Of the read, only the CDR3 DNA is kept; its 36 bases are in frame from base 1. The germline V gene (reference sequence) supplies CDR1 SEHNR and CDR2 FQNEAQ. V and J lose 2 bases and 8 bases, and a span of 9 bases separates them. With the rest looked up from the reference TRBV7-9 and TRBJ1-2 genes rather than sequenced, the full variable domain is DTGVSQNPRHKITKRGQNVTFRCDPISEHNRLYWYRQTLGQGPEFLTYFQNEAQLEKSRLLSDRFSAERPKGSFSTLEIQRTEQGDSAMYLCASSLRIQGYTFGSGTRLTVV.